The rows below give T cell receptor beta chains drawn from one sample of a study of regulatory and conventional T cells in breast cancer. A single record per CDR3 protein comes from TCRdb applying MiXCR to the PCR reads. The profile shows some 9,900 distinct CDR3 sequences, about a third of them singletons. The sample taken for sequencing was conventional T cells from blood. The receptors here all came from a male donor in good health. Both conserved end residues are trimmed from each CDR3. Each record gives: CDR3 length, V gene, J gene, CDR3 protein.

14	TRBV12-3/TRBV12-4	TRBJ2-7	ASSLRRGSPTYEQY
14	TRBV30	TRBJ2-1	AWSYSGTWVVYEQF
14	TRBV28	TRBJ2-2	ASSFAAGVNTGELF
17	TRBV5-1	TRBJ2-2	ASAPLIPSRDRVTGELF
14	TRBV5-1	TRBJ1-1	ASSLGVQALNTEAF
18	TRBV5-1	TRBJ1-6	ASSFWPTGTGGTENSPLH
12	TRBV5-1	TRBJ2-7	ASSLYRGTYEQY
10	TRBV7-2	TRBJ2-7	ASSLDLGSQY
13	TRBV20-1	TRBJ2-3	SAPPYLAGGHSQY
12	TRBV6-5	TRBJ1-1	ASSRGQGRTEAF
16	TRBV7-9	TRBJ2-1	ASSKTSGAMDTSNEQF
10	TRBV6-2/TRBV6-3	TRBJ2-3	ASSYYPDTQY
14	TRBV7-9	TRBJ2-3	ASSFRQTSTLDTQY
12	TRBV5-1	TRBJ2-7	ASSLGVGSYEQY
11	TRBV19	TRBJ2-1	ASRSTGNDEQF
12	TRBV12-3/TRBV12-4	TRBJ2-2	ASSPPGNTGELF
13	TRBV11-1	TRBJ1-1	ASSLEVGLLTEAF